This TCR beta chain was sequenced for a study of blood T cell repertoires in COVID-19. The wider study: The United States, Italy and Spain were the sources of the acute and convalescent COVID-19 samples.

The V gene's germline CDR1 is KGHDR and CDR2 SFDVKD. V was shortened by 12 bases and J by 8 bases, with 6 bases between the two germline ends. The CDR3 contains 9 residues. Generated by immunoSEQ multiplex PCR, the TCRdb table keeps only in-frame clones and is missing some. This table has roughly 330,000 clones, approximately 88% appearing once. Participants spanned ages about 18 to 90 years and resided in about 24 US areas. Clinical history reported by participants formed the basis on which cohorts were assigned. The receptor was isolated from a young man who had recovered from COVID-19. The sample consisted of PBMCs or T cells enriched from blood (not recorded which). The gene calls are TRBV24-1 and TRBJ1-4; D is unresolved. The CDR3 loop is CARREKLFF. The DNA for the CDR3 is TGTGCCCGGCGGGAAAAACTGTTTTTT.